The source of this T cell receptor (beta chain) is a study of T cell responses to AZD1222 COVID-19 vaccine. Study summary: Pooled together were second doses at about 4 or about 12 weeks.

Per the germline V gene, CDR1 is SGHAT and CDR2 is FQDESV (reference sequence). Trimming removed 1 base from V and 4 bases from J; junction bases left unmatched: 6. CDR3 length: 16 amino acids. Turning to this clone: Its antigen is currently unknown.

Study observations and caveats: The donor group comprised mostly white British people and more females; the analysis possibly underestimated clonal diversity. Spike-specific TCR breadth rose after two AZD1222 doses, and depth rose as well.

The table came from immunoSEQ multiplex PCR; TCRdb's copy has only in-frame clones and leaves some out. This sample has 120,000 or so clones; 88% occur once, and the top ten carry approximately 5.4%. The clonotype was recovered from an adult in good health. This rearrangement joins TRBV11-1 to TRBJ1-1, with 10 bases fitting TRBD1. The material sequenced was peripheral blood, taken on day 0 of AZD1222 vaccination. CDR3 nucleotides: TGTGCCAGCAGCTTAGGACAGGGGGCATTCGGCACTGAAGCTTTCTTT. It encodes CASSLGQGAFGTEAFF.